The 20 T cell receptor beta chains reported below all come from one sample, sequenced in a study of blood T cell repertoires in COVID-19 (dated by TCRdb to 2018 to 2020). Library creation used the immunoSEQ multiplex PCR assay. TCRdb's version of the immuneACCESS table is confined to in-frame rearrangements and falls short of the full clone set. An unresolved V gene accounts for under half of the shortfall where checked; the remainder is of unknown origin. The sample table holds just under 350,000 clones, of which about 90% were seen once. The top ten constitute 2.5% to 4% of the sample. The specimen sequenced was peripheral blood. These receptors originate from a woman under 30 who had recovered from COVID-19.

The chain has TRBV14 and TRBJ2-4; 7 bases map to TRBD1. The V gene end was trimmed by 5 bases and the J gene end by 8 bases; junction bases not matched to a gene: 9. The V gene's germline CDR1 is SGHDN and CDR2 FVKESK. This CDR3 spans 14 amino acids. CDR3 sequence (DNA): TGTGCCAGCAGCGGACGGGACAGATCATACATTCAGTACTTC. Translated, it gives CASSGRDRSYIQYF. Drawing the rest from reference TRBV14 and TRBJ2-4, the complete variable domain is EAGVTQFPSHSVIEKGQTVTLRCDPISGHDNLYWYRRVMGKEIKFLLHFVKESKQDESGMPNNRFLAERTGGTYSTLKVQPAELEDSGVYFCASSGRDRSYIQYFGAGTRLSVL.

This chain uses TRBV12-3 or TRBV12-4 with TRBJ2-3, with TRBD2 matching 7 bases. Losses at the gene ends were 7 bases for V and 7 bases for J; bases not matched to a gene: 8. The CDR3 length is 13 residues. As DNA, the CDR3 is TGTGCCAGCAAAAGGACTAGTCCCTATACGCAGTATTTT. The encoded protein is CASKRTSPYTQYF.

The CDR3 nucleotides read TGTGCCAGCAGCTTAGTCAGGGGCGTCGCGGATACGCAGTATTTT. It encodes CASSLVRGVADTQYF. This rearrangement joins TRBV7-9 to TRBJ2-3; maybe TRBD1 (6 bases). The germline V gene has CDR1 SEHNR and CDR2 FQNEAQ (reference sequence). The CDR3 totals 15 residues. Trimming cost V 1 base and J 6 bases, with 14 bases left between them.

The genes are TRBV2 and TRBJ2-3; the match to TRBD2 covers 10 bases. The V and J ends lost 6 bases and 5 bases, in that order; junction bases with no gene match: 11. CDR1 SNHLY and CDR2 FYNNEI come from the germline V gene. This CDR3 has 16 amino acids. The CDR3 DNA reads as TGTGCCAGCAGGGGGGCTAGCGGGAGTTCTGGAGATACGCAGTATTTT. This encodes CASRGASGSSGDTQYF.

The rearrangement links TRBV5-6 to TRBJ2-2, with D possibly matching TRBD2 (6 bases). The germline CDR1 and CDR2 sequences are SGHDT and YYEEEE. This CDR3 comprises 16 residues. Between the trimmed V and J ends, which lost 4 bases and 2 bases, there was a span of 15 bases. The CDR3 protein is CASSPGWRGNTGELFF. The CDR3 region has the DNA TGTGCCAGCAGCCCGGGCTGGCGGGGCAACACCGGGGAGCTGTTTTTT.

The chain employs TRBV11-2 and TRBJ1-1; D remains unclear. Germline V gene sequence: CDR1 SGHAT, CDR2 FQNNGV. The CDR3 totals 14 residues. Trimming removed 5 bases from V and 0 bases from J, with 10 bases in between. CDR3 in DNA: TGTGCCAGCAGCCCTAACAGAATGAACACTGAAGCTTTCTTT. Translated: CASSPNRMNTEAFF.

This clone was seen just once. The chain employs TRBV7-2 and TRBJ2-3; maybe TRBD2 (6 bases). The CDR3 extends over 16 amino acids. V was shortened by 4 bases and J by 5 bases, with 19 bases between the two germline ends. The germline V gene encodes CDR1 SGHTA and CDR2 FQGNSA. For the CDR3, the DNA is TGTGCCAGCAGCTCCCCGCGCGGGGAACTCGGAGATACGCAGTATTTT. Encoded protein: CASSSPRGELGDTQYF.

This clone was seen only once. The chain joins TRBV21-1 to TRBJ2-1; TRBD2, the table's D call, lacks a check against the DNA. TRBV21-1 is a pseudogene. The CDR3 is 16 residues long. For the CDR3, the DNA is TGTGCCAGCAGCAAAGGAAGTAGCGGGATATTTAATGAGCAGTTCTTC. Protein sequence: CASSKGSSGIFNEQFF.

This chain links TRBV7-9 with TRBJ1-4, with D possibly being TRBD1 (5 bases). V lost 8 bases and J lost 4, with 11 bases in between. The germline CDR1 and CDR2 sequences are SEHNR and FQNEAQ (reference sequence). The CDR3 spans 13 residues. The CDR3 bases are TGTGCCAGCGGGGCAGCCAATAATGAAAAACTGTTTTTT. Protein: CASGAANNEKLFF. Full variable domain (outside the CDR3, taken from reference TRBV7-9 and TRBJ1-4): DTGVSQNPRHKITKRGQNVTFRCDPISEHNRLYWYRQTLGQGPEFLTYFQNEAQLEKSRLLSDRFSAERPKGSFSTLEIQRTEQGDSAMYLCASGAANNEKLFFGSGTQLSVL.

The genes are TRBV2 and TRBJ2-2; a weak D match, TRBD1 (6 bases). The germline V and J ends were trimmed by 7 bases and 6 bases, with 15 bases remaining between them. CDR3 length: 14 amino acids. Per germline, CDR1 SNHLY and CDR2 FYNNEI. CDR3 DNA sequence: TGTGCCAGCACCGTTAGAGGGGGAGCCGGGGAGCTGTTTTTT. Its protein is CASTVRGGAGELFF.

V usage is TRBV6-5 and J usage is TRBJ1-2, with 9 bases aligning to TRBD1. The V gene end was trimmed by 6 bases and the J gene end by 4 bases; junction bases not matched to a gene: 6. CDR3 size: 14 residues. CDR1 MNHEY and CDR2 SVGAGI come from the germline V gene. The CDR3 loop reads CASSLVTGGYGYTF. The CDR3 bases are TGTGCCAGCAGCCTCGTGACAGGGGGCTATGGCTACACCTTC.

This sequence joins TRBV3-1 (or the pseudogene TRBV3-2) and TRBJ2-1, with 10 bases identical to TRBD2. The CDR3 is made up of 17 amino acids. Germline trimming cut 0 bases from V and 5 bases from J; bases unmatched to any gene: 7. Germline loops: CDR1 LGHDT, CDR2 YNNKEL (reference sequence). CDR3 sequence (DNA): TGTGCCAGCAGCCAAGACCCCCAGCTAGCGGGAGACAATGAGCAGTTCTTC. Encoded protein: CASSQDPQLAGDNEQFF.

This CDR3 is CASSLPTLAGGPGEQFF. The CDR3 region has the DNA TGTGCCAGCAGTTTACCTACACTAGCGGGAGGGCCAGGTGAGCAGTTCTTC. The genes are TRBV27 and TRBJ2-1; the match to TRBD2 covers 13 bases. The V and J ends lost 2 bases and 9 bases, in that order; junction bases with no gene match: 10. The germline CDR1 and CDR2 sequences are MNHEY and SMNVEV (reference sequence). The CDR3 loop spans 17 amino acids.

This chain connects TRBV19 to TRBJ2-6; a possible D gene is TRBD2 (7 bases). Germline values: CDR1 LNHDA, CDR2 SQIVND (reference sequence). V was clipped by 5 bases and J by 2 bases, with 13 bases between them. CDR3 length equals 16 residues. CDR3 sequence: CASSPKGGTGANVLTF. The CDR3 nucleotides read TGTGCCAGTAGTCCCAAGGGGGGGACTGGGGCCAACGTCCTGACTTTC. The whole variable domain, remainder taken from reference TRBV19 and TRBJ2-6, is DGGITQSPKYLFRKEGQNVTLSCEQNLNHDAMYWYRQDPGQGLRLIYYSQIVNDFQKGDIAEGYSVSREKKESFPLTVTSAQKNPTAFYLCASSPKGGTGANVLTFGAGSRLTVL.

The chain couples TRBV7-2 to TRBJ1-4, with no clear D. The CDR3 loop spans 15 amino acids. Germline CDR1 is SGHTA and CDR2 is FQGNSA. V lost 1 base, J lost 4 bases, and 10 bases lay in between. CDR3 protein: CASSLDTGFNEKLFF. The CDR3 nucleotides are TGTGCCAGCAGCTTAGACACGGGGTTTAATGAAAAACTGTTTTTT.

This chain links TRBV7-2 with TRBJ2-1; 7 bases are a match to TRBD2. This CDR3 has 15 amino acids. The germline V gene has CDR1 SGHTA and CDR2 FQGNSA. Trimming took 1 base from V and 4 from J; bases not matched to a gene: 4. This CDR3 is CASSLGSSGYNEQFF. The CDR3 coding sequence is TGTGCCAGCAGCTTAGGGTCTAGCGGATACAATGAGCAGTTCTTC. Full variable domain (remainder filled in from reference TRBV7-2 and TRBJ2-1): GAGVSQSPSNKVTEKGKDVELRCDPISGHTALYWYRQSLGQGLEFLIYFQGNSAPDKSGLPSDRFSAERTGGSVSTLTIQRTQQEDSAVYLCASSLGSSGYNEQFFGPGTRLTVL.

This rearrangement joins TRBV29-1 to TRBJ1-1, with D unclear. The V and J ends lost 6 bases and 3 bases respectively, with 14 bases between them. Looked up from germline, CDR1 is SQVTM and CDR2 is ANQGSEA. The CDR3 has 13 residues. The CDR3 DNA follows: TGCAGCGTAGGAGGGTCATGGGACACTGAAGCTTTCTTT. Translating it yields CSVGGSWDTEAFF.

V gene TRBV29-1 combines with J gene TRBJ1-1; D remains unclear. There are 15 residues in the CDR3. The ends were cut back, 4 bases at V and 2 bases at J, with 17 bases in the middle. CDR1 is SQVTM and CDR2 is ANQGSEA in the germline V gene. The CDR3 DNA reads TGCAGCGTTGTGGGAGTGACCGGTGGAAACACTGAAGCTTTCTTT. Protein product: CSVVGVTGGNTEAFF.

The genes are TRBV9 and TRBJ2-1; 10 bases are shared with TRBD2. J was trimmed by 8 bases and V by 4 bases; bases with no gene match: 6. Germline CDR1 SGDLS, CDR2 YYNGEE. The CDR3 extends over 14 amino acids. Here the CDR3 reads CASSPQSGRDEQFF. CDR3 in DNA: TGTGCCAGCAGCCCCCAAAGCGGGAGGGATGAGCAGTTCTTC.

J is TRBJ2-5 and V is TRBV11-2; tentatively, D is TRBD2 (6 bases). Trimming took off 5 bases at V and 2 bases at J, with 12 bases between the two ends. Germline lookup yields CDR1 SGHAT and CDR2 FQNNGV. This CDR3 has 14 amino acids. CDR3 in amino acids: CASSPRDFQETQYF. CDR3 DNA sequence: TGTGCCAGCAGCCCGCGGGACTTTCAAGAGACCCAGTACTTC.